This T cell receptor beta chain is from a study of blood T cells in healthy people across ages. A second PCR, run for roughly 7 to 11 cycles, used a sample-barcoded 5' primer plus a J-beta primer mix. Tags on each cDNA molecule came from a template-switch adaptor with 12 random nucleotides. TCRdb reanalysed the 5' RACE reads using MiXCR and keeps one entry per CDR3 protein. The sample lists about 730,000 distinct CDR3 sequences, roughly 41% occurring once. Isolating PBMCs gave at least 6 million of these cells per sample. Germline V lookup: CDR1 MNHEY, CDR2 SMNVEV (reference sequence). Trimming took 2 bases from V and 0 from J; bases not matched to a gene: 1. CDR3 length: 14 amino acids.

The V and J genes are TRBV27 and TRBJ2-7; TRBD1 aligns across 7 bases. Sequenced sample: blood. This sequence originates from a woman between 55 and 75 years old in good health. This CDR3 is CASSLEGASYEQYF. CDR3 DNA: TGTGCCAGCAGTTTAGAGGGGGCCTCCTACGAGCAGTACTTC.